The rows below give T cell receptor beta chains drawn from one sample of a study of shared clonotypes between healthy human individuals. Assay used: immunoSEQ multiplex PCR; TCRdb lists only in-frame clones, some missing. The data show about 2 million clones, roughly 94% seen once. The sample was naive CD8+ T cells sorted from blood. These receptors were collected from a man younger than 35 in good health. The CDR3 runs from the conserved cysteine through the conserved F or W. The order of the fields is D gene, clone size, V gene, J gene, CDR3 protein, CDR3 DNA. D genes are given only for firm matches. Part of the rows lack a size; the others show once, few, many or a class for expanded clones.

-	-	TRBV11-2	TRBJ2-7	CASSGRRGTYEQYF	TGTGCCAGCAGCGGCCGGAGGGGAACCTACGAGCAGTACTTC
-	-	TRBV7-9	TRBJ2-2	CASSLTTGELFF	TGTGCCAGCAGCTTAACGACCGGGGAGCTGTTTTTT
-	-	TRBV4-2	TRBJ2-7	CASVAVFGTAGTYEQYF	TGTGCCAGCGTCGCCGTTTTCGGGACAGCGGGAACCTACGAGCAGTACTTC
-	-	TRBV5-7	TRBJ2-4	CASSGTATSVKNIQYF	TGTGCCAGCAGCGGGACAGCGACTAGCGTAAAAAACATTCAGTACTTC
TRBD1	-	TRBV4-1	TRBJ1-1	CASSHSGTGGTEAFF	TGCGCCAGCAGCCACAGCGGGACAGGGGGCACTGAAGCTTTCTTT
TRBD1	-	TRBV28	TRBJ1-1	CASSLRTGWVNTEAFF	TGTGCCAGCAGTCTCAGGACAGGGTGGGTGAACACTGAAGCTTTCTTT
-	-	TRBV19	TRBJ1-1	CASSIGMNTEAFF	TGTGCCAGTAGTATAGGGATGAACACTGAAGCTTTCTTT
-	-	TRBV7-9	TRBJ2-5	CASSPLDWSQETQYF	TGTGCCAGCAGCCCCCTCGACTGGAGCCAAGAGACCCAGTACTTC
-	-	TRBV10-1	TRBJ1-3	CASSEYDLISGNTIYF	TGCGCCAGCAGTGAATACGACTTGATCTCTGGAAACACCATATATTTT
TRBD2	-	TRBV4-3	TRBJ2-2	CASSQVGREVETGELFF	TGCGCCAGCAGCCAAGTAGGACGGGAGGTAGAAACCGGGGAGCTGTTTTTT
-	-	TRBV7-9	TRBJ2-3	CASSLRFSTDTQYF	TGTGCCAGCAGCCTCCGGTTCAGCACAGATACGCAGTATTTT
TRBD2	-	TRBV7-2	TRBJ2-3	CASSLVPAGGTDTQYF	TGTGCCAGCAGCTTAGTTCCAGCGGGAGGCACAGATACGCAGTATTTT
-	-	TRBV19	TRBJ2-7	CASSSAAVSYEQYF	TGTGCCAGTAGTAGCGCGGCCGTTTCCTACGAGCAGTACTTC
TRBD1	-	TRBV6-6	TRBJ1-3	CASSSDRGRGNTIYF	TGTGCCAGCAGTTCGGACAGGGGGCGAGGAAACACCATATATTTT
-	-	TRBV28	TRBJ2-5	CASSLIGLETQYF	TGTGCCAGCAGTTTAATAGGGTTAGAGACCCAGTACTTC
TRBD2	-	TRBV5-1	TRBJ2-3	CASSLASGGADTQYF	TGCGCCAGCAGCTTGGCTAGCGGGGGAGCAGATACGCAGTATTTT
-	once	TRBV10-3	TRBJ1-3	CAISEINGNTIYF	TGTGCCATCAGTGAGATTAATGGAAACACCATATATTTT
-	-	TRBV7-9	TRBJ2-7	CASSPARDRLYEQYF	TGTGCCAGCAGCCCCGCCCGGGACCGACTCTACGAGCAGTACTTC